This T cell receptor (beta chain) emerged from a study of tumor and adjacent non-tumor tissue in lung cancer. Study-wide context: Histology: 12 adenocarcinoma, a couple of squamous cell carcinoma, 1 small cell lung cancer. Study-wide results and caveats: Normal lung showed higher cumulative top 100 clone frequency than tumor. Tumor tissue had significantly higher TCR diversity than normal lung. Tumor TCR diversity, when higher, was linked to shorter survival.

TCRbeta libraries were built with three rounds of nested PCR, modified from ARM-PCR. A single record per CDR3 protein comes from TCRdb applying MiXCR to the multiplex PCR reads. This table holds fewer than 120,000 distinct CDR3 sequences, over 75% found once. Of note for this clonotype: Its antigen is undetermined. The missing conserved phenylalanine or tryptophan at the end of this CDR3 makes a read error likely.

RNA was extracted from bulk tissue without any cell sorting. From germline, CDR1 is PRHDT and CDR2 FYEKMQ (reference sequence). The CDR3 has 13 amino acids. The rearrangement joins TRBV13 to TRBJ2-7, with a weak D call TRBD2 (6 bases). The receptor was isolated from a man between 65 and 85 years old with non-small cell lung cancer. Material for sequencing was lung tumor tissue. This CDR3 reads CASSSTTGDEQYR. The CDR3 bases are TGTGCGAGCAGCTCAACCACGGGGGACGAGCAGTACCGC.